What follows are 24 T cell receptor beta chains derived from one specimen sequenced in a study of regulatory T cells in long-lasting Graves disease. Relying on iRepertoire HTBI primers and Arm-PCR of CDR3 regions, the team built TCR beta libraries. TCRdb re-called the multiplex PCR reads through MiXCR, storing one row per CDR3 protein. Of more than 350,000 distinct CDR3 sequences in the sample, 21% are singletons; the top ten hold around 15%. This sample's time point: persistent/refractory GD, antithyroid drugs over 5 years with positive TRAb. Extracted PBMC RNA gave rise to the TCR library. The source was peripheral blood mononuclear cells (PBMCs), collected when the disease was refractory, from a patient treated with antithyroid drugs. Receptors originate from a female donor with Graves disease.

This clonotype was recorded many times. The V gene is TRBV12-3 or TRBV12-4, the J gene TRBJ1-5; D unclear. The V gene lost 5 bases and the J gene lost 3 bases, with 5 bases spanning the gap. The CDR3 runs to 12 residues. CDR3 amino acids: CASSIPNQPQHF. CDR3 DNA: TGTGCCAGCAGTATCCCCAATCAGCCCCAGCATTTT.

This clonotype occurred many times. The CDR3 protein is CATSRDGGGGYEQYF. The CDR3, as DNA: TGTGCCACCAGCAGAGATGGGGGGGGCGGCTACGAGCAGTACTTC. The chain uses TRBV15 and TRBJ2-7; possibly TRBD2 for D (7 bases). The CDR3 loop spans 15 amino acids. V lost 0 bases and J 3 bases, leaving 12 bases between the germline ends. Germline lookup yields CDR1 LNHNV and CDR2 YYDKDF (reference sequence).

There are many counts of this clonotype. In DNA form, the CDR3 reads TGTGCCAGCAGTCCTTTCACAGGGTCCAGCTATGGCTACACCTTC. Amino acid sequence: CASSPFTGSSYGYTF. The chain employs TRBV28 and TRBJ1-2, with D possibly TRBD1 on 6 matching bases. Germline CDR1 and CDR2: MDHEN and SYDVKM. The CDR3 consists of 15 residues. The V and J ends lost 5 bases and 4 bases respectively, with 17 bases between them.

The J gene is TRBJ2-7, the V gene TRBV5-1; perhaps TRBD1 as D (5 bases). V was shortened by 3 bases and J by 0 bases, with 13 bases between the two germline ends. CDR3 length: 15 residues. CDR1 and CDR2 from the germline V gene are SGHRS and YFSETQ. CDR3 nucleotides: TGCGCCAGCAGCTGGAAACAGGAGAGCTCCTACGAGCAGTACTTC. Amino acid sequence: CASSWKQESSYEQYF.

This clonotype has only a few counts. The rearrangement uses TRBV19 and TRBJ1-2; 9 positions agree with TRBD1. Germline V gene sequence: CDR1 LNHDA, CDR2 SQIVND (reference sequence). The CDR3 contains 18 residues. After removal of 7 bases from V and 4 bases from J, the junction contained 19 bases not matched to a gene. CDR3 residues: CASTQIPSTGGRGYGYTF. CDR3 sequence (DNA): TGTGCCAGTACCCAAATCCCCTCCACAGGGGGCCGAGGCTATGGCTACACCTTC. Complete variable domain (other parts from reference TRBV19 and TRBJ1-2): DGGITQSPKYLFRKEGQNVTLSCEQNLNHDAMYWYRQDPGQGLRLIYYSQIVNDFQKGDIAEGYSVSREKKESFPLTVTSAQKNPTAFYLCASTQIPSTGGRGYGYTFGSGTRLTVV.

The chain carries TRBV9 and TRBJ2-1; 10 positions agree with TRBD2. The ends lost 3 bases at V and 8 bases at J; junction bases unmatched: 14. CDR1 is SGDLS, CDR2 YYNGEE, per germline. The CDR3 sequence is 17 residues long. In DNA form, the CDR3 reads TGTGCCAGCAGCGACCGAGCGGGAGGGGCCCTAATGGATGAGCAGTTCTTC. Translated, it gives CASSDRAGGALMDEQFF. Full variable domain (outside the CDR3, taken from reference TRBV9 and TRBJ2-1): DSGVTQTPKHLITATGQRVTLRCSPRSGDLSVYWYQQSLDQGLQFLIQYYNGEERAKGNILERFSAQQFPDLHSELNLSSLELGDSALYFCASSDRAGGALMDEQFFGPGTRLTVL.

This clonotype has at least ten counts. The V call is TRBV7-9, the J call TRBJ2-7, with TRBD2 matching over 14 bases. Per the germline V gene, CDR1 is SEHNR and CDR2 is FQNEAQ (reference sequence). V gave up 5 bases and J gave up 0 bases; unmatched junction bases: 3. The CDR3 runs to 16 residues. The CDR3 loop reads CASSLGLAGGSYEQYF. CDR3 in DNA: TGTGCCAGCAGCCTCGGACTAGCGGGAGGCTCCTACGAGCAGTACTTC.

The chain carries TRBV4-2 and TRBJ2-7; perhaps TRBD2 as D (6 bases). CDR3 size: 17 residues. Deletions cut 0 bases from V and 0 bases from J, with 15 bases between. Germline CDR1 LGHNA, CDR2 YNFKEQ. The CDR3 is CASSQDGLSGSSYEQYF. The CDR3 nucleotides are TGTGCCAGCAGCCAAGATGGACTAAGTGGGAGCTCCTACGAGCAGTACTTC.

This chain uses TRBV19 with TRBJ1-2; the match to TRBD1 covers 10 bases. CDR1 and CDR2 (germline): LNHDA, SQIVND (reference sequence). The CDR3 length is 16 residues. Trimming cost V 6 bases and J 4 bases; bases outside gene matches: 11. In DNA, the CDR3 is TGTGCCAGTAGAACGACCGGGACAGGGGAGGGCTATGGCTACACCTTC. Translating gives CASRTTGTGEGYGYTF.

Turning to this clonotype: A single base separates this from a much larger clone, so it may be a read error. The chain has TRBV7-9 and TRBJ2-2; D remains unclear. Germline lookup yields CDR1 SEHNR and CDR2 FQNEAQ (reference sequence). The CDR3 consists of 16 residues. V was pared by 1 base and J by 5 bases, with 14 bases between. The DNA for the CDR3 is TGTGCCAGCAGCTTAGTCGGCAGCGTGAGAACCGGGGAGCTGTTTTTT. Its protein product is CASSLVGSVRTGELFF.

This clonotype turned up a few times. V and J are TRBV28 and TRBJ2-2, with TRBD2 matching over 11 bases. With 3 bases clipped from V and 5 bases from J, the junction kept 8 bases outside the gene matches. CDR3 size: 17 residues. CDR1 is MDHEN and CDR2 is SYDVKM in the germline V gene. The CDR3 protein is CASSLASGRPRTGELFF. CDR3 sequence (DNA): TGTGCCAGCAGTTTGGCTAGCGGGAGGCCAAGGACCGGGGAGCTGTTTTTT.

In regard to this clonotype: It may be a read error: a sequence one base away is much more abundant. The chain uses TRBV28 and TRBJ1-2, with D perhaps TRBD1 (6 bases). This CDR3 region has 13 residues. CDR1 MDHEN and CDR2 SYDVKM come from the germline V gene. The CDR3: CTSSLDSWDGYTF. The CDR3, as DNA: TGTACCAGCAGCCTGGACAGCTGGGATGGCTACACCTTC.

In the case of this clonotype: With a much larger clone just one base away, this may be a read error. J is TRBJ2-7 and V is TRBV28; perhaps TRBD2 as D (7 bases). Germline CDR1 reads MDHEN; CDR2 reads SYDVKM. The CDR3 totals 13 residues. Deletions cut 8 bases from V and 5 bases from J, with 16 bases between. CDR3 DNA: TGTGCCAGCGCTTCGGGGGGCTATCACGAGCAGTACTTC. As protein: CASASGGYHEQYF.

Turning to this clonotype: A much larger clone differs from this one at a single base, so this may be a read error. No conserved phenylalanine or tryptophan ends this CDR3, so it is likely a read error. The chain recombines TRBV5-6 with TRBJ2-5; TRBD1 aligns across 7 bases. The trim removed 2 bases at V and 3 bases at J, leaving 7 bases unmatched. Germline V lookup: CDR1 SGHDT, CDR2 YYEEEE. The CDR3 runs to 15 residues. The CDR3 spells CASSLEQGIKETQYS. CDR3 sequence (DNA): TGTGCCAGCAGCTTAGAACAGGGGATTAAAGAGACCCAGTACTCC.

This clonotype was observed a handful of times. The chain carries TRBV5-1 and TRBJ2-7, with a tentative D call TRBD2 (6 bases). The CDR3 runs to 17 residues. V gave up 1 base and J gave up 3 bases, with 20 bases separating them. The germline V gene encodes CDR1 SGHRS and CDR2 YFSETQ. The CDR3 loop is CASSLRRDRAGSYEQYF. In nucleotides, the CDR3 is TGCGCCAGCAGCTTGAGGAGGGATCGCGCTGGGAGCTACGAGCAGTACTTC.

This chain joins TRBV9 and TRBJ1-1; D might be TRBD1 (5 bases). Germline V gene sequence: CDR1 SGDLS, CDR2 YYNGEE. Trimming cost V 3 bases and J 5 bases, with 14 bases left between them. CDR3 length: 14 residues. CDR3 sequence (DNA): TGTGCCAGCAGCGCAACAGGCGGGAGGACTGAAGCTTTCTTT. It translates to CASSATGGRTEAFF.

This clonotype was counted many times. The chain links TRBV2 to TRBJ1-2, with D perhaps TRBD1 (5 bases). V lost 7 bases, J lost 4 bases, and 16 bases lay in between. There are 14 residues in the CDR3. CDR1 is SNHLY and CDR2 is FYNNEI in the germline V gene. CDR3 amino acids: CASKIERRAYGYTF. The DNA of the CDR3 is TGTGCCAGCAAGATTGAGCGCAGGGCCTATGGCTACACCTTC.

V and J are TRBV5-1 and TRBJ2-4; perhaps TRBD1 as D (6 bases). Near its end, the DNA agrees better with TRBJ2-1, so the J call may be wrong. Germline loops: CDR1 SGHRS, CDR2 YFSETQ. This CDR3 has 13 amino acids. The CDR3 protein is CASSLRRGDEQFF. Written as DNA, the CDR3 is TGCGCCAGCAGCTTGCGCAGGGGCGATGAGCAGTTCTTC.

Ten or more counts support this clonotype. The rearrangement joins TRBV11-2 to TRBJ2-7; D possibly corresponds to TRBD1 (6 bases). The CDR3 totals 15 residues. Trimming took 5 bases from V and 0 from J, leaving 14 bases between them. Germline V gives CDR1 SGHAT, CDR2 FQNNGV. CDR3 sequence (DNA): TGTGCCAGCAGCCTCAACAGGGTCGGCTCCTACGAGCAGTACTTC. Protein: CASSLNRVGSYEQYF.

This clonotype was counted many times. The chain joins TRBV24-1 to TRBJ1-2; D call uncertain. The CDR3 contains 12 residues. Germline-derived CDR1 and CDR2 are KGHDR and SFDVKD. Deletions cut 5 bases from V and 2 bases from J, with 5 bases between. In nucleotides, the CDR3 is TGTGCCACCAGTGGAGGGAACTATGGCTACACCTTC. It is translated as CATSGGNYGYTF.

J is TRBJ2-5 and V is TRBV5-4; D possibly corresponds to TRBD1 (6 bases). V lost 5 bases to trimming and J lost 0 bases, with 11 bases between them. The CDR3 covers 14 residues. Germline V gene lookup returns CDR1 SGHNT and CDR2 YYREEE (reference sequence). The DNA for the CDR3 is TGTGCCAGCAGTAACCGGGACAACCAAGAGACCCAGTACTTC. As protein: CASSNRDNQETQYF.

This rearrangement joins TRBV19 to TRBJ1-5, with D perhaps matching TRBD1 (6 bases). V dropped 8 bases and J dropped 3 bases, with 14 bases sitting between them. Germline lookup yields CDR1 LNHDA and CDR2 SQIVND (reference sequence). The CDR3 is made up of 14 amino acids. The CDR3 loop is CASCPAGDNQPQHF. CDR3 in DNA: TGTGCCAGTTGCCCTGCAGGGGACAATCAGCCCCAGCATTTT.

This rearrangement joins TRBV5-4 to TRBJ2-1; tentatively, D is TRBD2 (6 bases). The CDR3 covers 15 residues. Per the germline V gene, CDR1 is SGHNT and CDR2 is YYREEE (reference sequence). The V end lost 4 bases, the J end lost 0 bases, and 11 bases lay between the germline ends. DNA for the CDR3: TGTGCCAGCAGCCCGGGACTTAGCTCCTACAATGAGCAGTTCTTC. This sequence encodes CASSPGLSSYNEQFF. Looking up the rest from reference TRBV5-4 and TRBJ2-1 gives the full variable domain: ETGVTQSPTHLIKTRGQQVTLRCSSQSGHNTVSWYQQALGQGPQFIFQYYREEENGRGNFPPRFSGLQFPNYSSELNVNALELDDSALYLCASSPGLSSYNEQFFGPGTRLTVL.

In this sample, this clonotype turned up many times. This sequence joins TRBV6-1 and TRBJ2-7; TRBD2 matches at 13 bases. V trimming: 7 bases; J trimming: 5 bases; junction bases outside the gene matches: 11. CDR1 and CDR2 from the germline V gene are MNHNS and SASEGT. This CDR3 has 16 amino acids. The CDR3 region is CASKPGGTSGIDEQYF. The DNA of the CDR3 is TGTGCCAGCAAACCCGGTGGGACTAGCGGGATCGACGAGCAGTACTTC.